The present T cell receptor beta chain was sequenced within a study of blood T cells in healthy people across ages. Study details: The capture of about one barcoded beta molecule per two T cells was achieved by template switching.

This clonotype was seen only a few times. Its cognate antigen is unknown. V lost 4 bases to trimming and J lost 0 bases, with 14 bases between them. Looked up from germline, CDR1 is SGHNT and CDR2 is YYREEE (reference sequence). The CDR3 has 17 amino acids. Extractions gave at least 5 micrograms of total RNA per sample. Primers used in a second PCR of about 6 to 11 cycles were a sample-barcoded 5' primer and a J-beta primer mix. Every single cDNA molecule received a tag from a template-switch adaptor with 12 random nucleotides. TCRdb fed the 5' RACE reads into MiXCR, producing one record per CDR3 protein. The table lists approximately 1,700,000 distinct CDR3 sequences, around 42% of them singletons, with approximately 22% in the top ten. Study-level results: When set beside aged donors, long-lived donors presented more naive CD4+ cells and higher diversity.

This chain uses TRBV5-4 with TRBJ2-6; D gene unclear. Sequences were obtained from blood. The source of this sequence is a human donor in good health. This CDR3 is CASSPWGGSSGANVLTF. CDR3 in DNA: TGTGCCAGCAGCCCGTGGGGTGGCAGCTCTGGGGCCAACGTCCTGACTTTC.